Listed here is a single TCR beta chain. The antigen is undetermined. These data are taken from a study of T-cell memory formation after mild COVID-19. Study context: TCR clusters showed largely donor specificity.

V shed 4 bases, J shed 5 bases, and the junction held 10 bases outside the gene matches. This CDR3 region has 16 residues. Looked up from germline, CDR1 is SGHVS and CDR2 is FQNEAQ. It was 5'RACE with constant-segment primers that produced the TCR alpha and TCR beta cDNA libraries, which carried sample barcodes and UMIs. TCRdb re-derived calls from the 5' RACE reads in MiXCR, one entry per CDR3 protein. The sample comprises around 510,000 distinct CDR3 sequences, roughly 22% of which are singletons, and roughly 9.1% rests with the top ten. Findings and limits, study-wide: Cross-reactive memory apparently joined, as some responding clones appeared in pre-infection memory. Clones that got smaller from day 15 to 85 had even CD4/CD8, while clones growing later tipped toward CD4+.

This chain joins TRBV7-8 and TRBJ2-1; 8 bases align to TRBD2. Sequenced input: PBMCs or a T cell subset sorted from them (not recorded which). This sequence originates from an adult woman who had mild COVID-19 (a few samples of this study predate the infection). Cell type and time point are not known. In nucleotides, the CDR3 is TGTGCCAGCAGCTCGGGGGCTAGCGGGCTAAACAATGAGCAGTTCTTC. This translates into CASSSGASGLNNEQFF.